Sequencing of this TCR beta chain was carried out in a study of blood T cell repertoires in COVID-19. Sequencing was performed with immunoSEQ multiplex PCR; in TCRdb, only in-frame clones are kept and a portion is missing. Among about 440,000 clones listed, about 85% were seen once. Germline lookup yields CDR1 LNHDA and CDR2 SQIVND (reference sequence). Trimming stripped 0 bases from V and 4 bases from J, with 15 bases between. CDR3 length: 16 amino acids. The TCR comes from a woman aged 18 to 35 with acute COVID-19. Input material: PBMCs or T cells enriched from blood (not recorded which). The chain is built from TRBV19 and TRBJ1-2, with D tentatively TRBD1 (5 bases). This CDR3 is CASSIDSFGGSYGYTF. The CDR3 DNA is TGTGCCAGTAGTATAGACTCTTTCGGGGGGAGCTATGGCTACACCTTC.